This T cell receptor beta chain is drawn from a study of blood T cell repertoires in COVID-19. Study-wide context: Sample material is recorded as cDNA or gDNA derived from T cells, B-cell-depleted T cells, or PBMCs.

V was cut by 0 bases and J by 5 bases, with 9 bases left in between. The CDR3 consists of 15 residues. The germline V gene encodes CDR1 SGDLS and CDR2 YYNGEE. Clones were sequenced by immunoSEQ multiplex PCR, and TCRdb holds only the in-frame ones, with some missing. The sample carries 300,000 or so clones, approximately 86% recorded once. The TCR sequence derives from a woman aged 35 to 49 with acute COVID-19. This chain joins TRBV9 and TRBJ1-6; the D is unclear. The sample was PBMCs or T cells enriched from blood (not recorded which). The CDR3 nucleotides are TGTGCCAGCAGCGTAGCAAACGGGAATAATTCACCCCTCCACTTT. Protein product: CASSVANGNNSPLHF.